The clone carrying this TCR beta chain occurred a few times. Its antigen is unidentified. Using its own MiXCR run on the RACE reads, TCRdb lists one record per CDR3 protein. The repertoire has approximately 100,000 distinct CDR3 sequences, 9.5% to 15% of them found once; the top ten carry more than 1.5%. The data originate from a study of human T cells and chemical hapten exposure. Study background: How much TCR each sample yielded varied, mostly because pooled library volumes differed slightly. Study outcomes and limitations: Since the donors had alopecia, their immune response may not be the same as that of healthy people. Expanded TCRs created a significantly greater count of big CDR3 similarity clusters than controls did.

Indicated time point: pre-sensitization, week 0. As to treatment: therapeutic diphenylcyclopropenone sensitization with weekly scalp DPC. Suited to DPC and affected by alopecia, the donors ranged from 18 to 70 years old. The CDR3 runs 15 residues. The ends were cut back, 8 bases at V and 7 bases at J, with 20 bases in the middle. Per the germline V gene, CDR1 is SEHNR and CDR2 is FQNEAQ (reference sequence). Sequences were derived from whole blood, sampled in connection with sensitization to the hapten diphenylcyclopropenone (DPC). The clonotype was recovered from a woman between 45 and 60 years old with alopecia areata. Some clones in this sample may be carry-over from other donors' samples. The chain couples TRBV7-9 to TRBJ2-2, with no clear D. Here the CDR3 DNA reads TGTGCCAGCGGACCCGGTGTACGAGGTTTCGGGGAGCTGTTTTTT. Translating gives CASGPGVRGFGELFF.